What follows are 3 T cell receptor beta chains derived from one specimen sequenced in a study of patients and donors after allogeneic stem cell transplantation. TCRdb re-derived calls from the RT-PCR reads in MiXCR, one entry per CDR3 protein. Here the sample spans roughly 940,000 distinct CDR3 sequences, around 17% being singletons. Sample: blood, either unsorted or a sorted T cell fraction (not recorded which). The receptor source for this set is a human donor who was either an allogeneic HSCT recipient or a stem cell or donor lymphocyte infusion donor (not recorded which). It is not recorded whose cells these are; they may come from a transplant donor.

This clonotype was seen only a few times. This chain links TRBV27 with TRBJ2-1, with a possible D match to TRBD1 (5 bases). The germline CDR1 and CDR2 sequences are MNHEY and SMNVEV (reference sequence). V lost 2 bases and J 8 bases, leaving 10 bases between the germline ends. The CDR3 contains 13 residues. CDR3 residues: CASSLGAVYEQFF. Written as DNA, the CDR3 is TGTGCCAGCAGTTTAGGGGCTGTATATGAGCAGTTCTTC.

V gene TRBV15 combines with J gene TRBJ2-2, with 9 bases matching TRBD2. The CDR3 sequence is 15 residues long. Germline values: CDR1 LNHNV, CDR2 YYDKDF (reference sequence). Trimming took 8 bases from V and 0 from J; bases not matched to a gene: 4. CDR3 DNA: TGTGCCACCCGGGGACTAGCTACGAACACCGGGGAGCTGTTTTTT. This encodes CATRGLATNTGELFF. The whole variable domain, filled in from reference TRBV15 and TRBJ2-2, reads DAMVIQNPRYQVTQFGKPVTLSCSQTLNHNVMYWYQQKSSQAPKLLFHYYDKDFNNEADTPDNFQSRRPNTSFCFLDIRSPGLGDTAMYLCATRGLATNTGELFFGEGSRLTVL.

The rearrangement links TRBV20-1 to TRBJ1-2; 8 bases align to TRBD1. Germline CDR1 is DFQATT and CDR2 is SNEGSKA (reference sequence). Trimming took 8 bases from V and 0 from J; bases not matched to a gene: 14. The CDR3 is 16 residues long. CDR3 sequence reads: CSLRTFTGGTNYGYTF. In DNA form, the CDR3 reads TGCAGTCTTAGGACCTTTACAGGGGGTACTAACTATGGCTACACCTTC.